The 20 T cell receptor beta chains below come from one sample, sequenced in a study of T cells after yellow fever vaccination. TCRdb ran MiXCR on the 5' RACE reads and lists one entry per CDR3 protein. The sample holds about 74,000 distinct CDR3 sequences, roughly 6.9% seen once. The input for sequencing was CD8+ T cells sorted from PBMCs, taken around 5 days after the first yellow fever vaccination. The receptors stem from a man aged 18 to 35 who received the YFV17D yellow fever vaccine.

The rearrangement uses TRBV4-1 and TRBJ2-6; D is undetermined. CDR3 length equals 15 residues. V was trimmed by 0 bases and J by 1 base, leaving 4 bases between them. Germline V lookup: CDR1 MGHRA, CDR2 YSYEKL. CDR3: CASSQEESGANVLTF. The DNA for the CDR3 is TGCGCCAGCAGCCAAGAGGAGTCTGGGGCCAACGTCCTGACTTTC.

This clonotype has only a few counts. The chain links TRBV12-3 or TRBV12-4 to TRBJ2-2; D is undetermined. The CDR3 is 15 amino acids. V lost 5 bases, J lost 5 bases, and 15 bases lay in between. In DNA form, the CDR3 reads TGTGCCAGCAGTCCCCTCGGCCAGACAACCGGGGAGCTGTTTTTT. This encodes CASSPLGQTTGELFF.

This clonotype was detected ten times or more. This chain links TRBV20-1 with TRBJ1-1, with D uncertain. Per the germline V gene, CDR1 is DFQATT and CDR2 is SNEGSKA (reference sequence). The CDR3 loop spans 12 amino acids. The V gene lost 1 base and the J gene lost 3 bases, with 6 bases spanning the gap. CDR3 bases: TGCAGTGCTAGAGCTAGGGACACTGAAGCTTTCTTT. Residues: CSARARDTEAFF.

This clonotype was counted many times. DNA of the CDR3: TGCGCCAGCAGCTTAGGACGGCATGGGGGCTCCTACGAGCAGTACTTC. Protein product: CASSLGRHGGSYEQYF. The chain uses TRBV5-1 and TRBJ2-7; D assignment may be TRBD1 or TRBD2 (5 bases each). Trimming pared 2 bases from V and 0 bases from J, leaving 15 bases between. The CDR3 is 16 amino acids. From germline, CDR1 is SGHRS and CDR2 YFSETQ. The variable domain in full, completed from reference TRBV5-1 and TRBJ2-7, reads KAGVTQTPRYLIKTRGQQVTLSCSPISGHRSVSWYQQTPGQGLQFLFEYFSETQRNKGNFPGRFSGRQFSNSRSEMNVSTLELGDSALYLCASSLGRHGGSYEQYFGPGTRLTVT.

At least ten counts were recorded for this clonotype. This sequence joins TRBV2 and TRBJ1-4; D is unresolved. The CDR3 length is 14 residues. The V gene lost 8 bases and the J gene lost 6 bases, with 16 bases spanning the gap. Per germline, CDR1 SNHLY and CDR2 FYNNEI. DNA of the CDR3: TGTGCCAGCTCAGTCTGGGGAATTGATGAAAAACTGTTTTTT. It translates to CASSVWGIDEKLFF. Full variable domain (rest looked up from reference TRBV2 and TRBJ1-4): EPEVTQTPSHQVTQMGQEVILRCVPISNHLYFYWYRQILGQKVEFLVSFYNNEISEKSEIFDDQFSVERPDGSNFTLKIRSTKLEDSAMYFCASSVWGIDEKLFFGSGTQLSVL.

V is TRBV9 and J is TRBJ2-2, with TRBD2 matching over 7 bases. The length of the CDR3 is 15 residues. After removal of 4 bases from V and 2 bases from J, the junction contained 5 bases not matched to a gene. From germline, CDR1 is SGDLS and CDR2 YYNGEE. This CDR3 reads CASSSPGGNTGELFF. The CDR3 DNA reads as TGTGCCAGCAGCTCCCCGGGGGGAAACACCGGGGAGCTGTTTTTT.

In its sample, this clonotype was seen a few times. V is TRBV6-6 and J is TRBJ1-2, with D unresolved. Trimming cost V 0 bases and J 8 bases, with 4 bases left between them. Germline V gives CDR1 MNHNY, CDR2 SVGAGI (reference sequence). The CDR3 runs to 11 residues. The CDR3 is CASSYSNGYTF. CDR3 bases: TGTGCCAGCAGTTACTCGAACGGCTACACCTTC.

In its sample, this clonotype was seen a few times. The chain has TRBV29-1 and TRBJ2-7; TRBD2 is a possible D gene (6 bases). V was clipped by 5 bases and J by 5 bases, with 16 bases between them. The CDR3 extends over 13 amino acids. Per germline, CDR1 SQVTM and CDR2 ANQGSEA. This CDR3 reads CSVYWGGYDEQYF. The DNA for the CDR3 is TGCAGCGTTTACTGGGGAGGCTATGACGAGCAGTACTTC.

CDR3 DNA: TGTGCCAGCAGCGAACGGCATTGGACTGAAGCTTTCTTT. The encoded protein is CASSERHWTEAFF. The chain uses TRBV3-1 and TRBJ1-1; D remains ambiguous. The V and J ends lost 5 bases and 5 bases respectively, with 12 bases between them. The V gene's germline CDR1 is LGHDT and CDR2 YNNKEL (reference sequence). The length of the CDR3 is 13 residues.

This clonotype was seen more than once but under ten times. V and J are TRBV11-2 and TRBJ2-1, with a tentative D call TRBD1 (6 bases). The CDR3 sequence is 12 residues long. The V end was cut by 6 bases, the J end by 9 bases, with 12 bases between. The germline V gene encodes CDR1 SGHAT and CDR2 FQNNGV. CDR3 DNA sequence: TGTGCCAGCAGTTACGACAGGAGTGAGCAGTTCTTC. This sequence encodes CASSYDRSEQFF.

The sample holds many counts of this clonotype. The V and J genes are TRBV20-1 and TRBJ1-2, with 7 bases matching TRBD1. The junction had 8 bases not matched to a gene; V was cut back by 6 bases and J by 4 bases. The V gene's germline CDR1 is DFQATT and CDR2 SNEGSKA (reference sequence). The CDR3 sequence is 13 residues long. The CDR3 nucleotides read TGCAGTGCCCTCGGACAGGTTTTCTATGGCTACACCTTC. Protein sequence: CSALGQVFYGYTF.

The sample holds a few counts of this clonotype. The V call is TRBV6-5, the J call TRBJ2-7; D remains ambiguous. Germline CDR1 is MNHEY and CDR2 is SVGAGI. The CDR3 is made up of 12 amino acids. With 0 bases removed from V and 6 bases from J, the gap between germline ends came to 6 bases. This CDR3 reads CASSYSDSEQYF. The CDR3 DNA is TGTGCCAGCAGTTACTCAGACTCCGAGCAGTACTTC.

This clonotype has a handful of counts. The V call is TRBV7-9, the J call TRBJ2-3; TRBD2 agrees at 9 bases. Germline V gene sequence: CDR1 SEHNR, CDR2 FQNEAQ (reference sequence). J was trimmed by 2 bases and V by 5 bases; bases with no gene match: 11. The length of the CDR3 is 17 residues. The CDR3 DNA reads TGTGCCAGCAGCCACTCGAGGGCTAGCGGGGCCACAGATACGCAGTATTTT. Translated: CASSHSRASGATDTQYF.

The chain has TRBV7-9 and TRBJ1-2; D gene unclear. The germline CDR1 and CDR2 sequences are SEHNR and FQNEAQ (reference sequence). The CDR3 is made up of 13 amino acids. Deletions cut 2 bases from V and 2 bases from J, with 6 bases between. The CDR3 nucleotides are TGTGCCAGCAGCTTAAACTTAAACTATGGCTACACCTTC. It yields the protein CASSLNLNYGYTF.

This clonotype was found many times. This chain links TRBV6-1 with TRBJ2-1, with D possibly being TRBD1 (6 bases). The V end was cut by 6 bases, the J end by 0 bases, with 15 bases between. The CDR3 has 16 residues. Germline CDR1 and CDR2: MNHNS and SASEGT. CDR3 sequence: CASSFRTDSSYNEQFF. DNA of the CDR3: TGTGCCAGCAGCTTTAGGACGGACAGCTCCTACAATGAGCAGTTCTTC.

This chain connects TRBV10-3 to TRBJ2-7, with 7 bases identical to TRBD2. This CDR3 comprises 14 residues. Germline lookup yields CDR1 ENHRY and CDR2 SYGVKD. After removal of 2 bases from V and 2 bases from J, the junction contained 3 bases not matched to a gene. CDR3 nucleotides: TGTGCCATCAGTGAGACTAGCGAAACCTACGAGCAGTACTTC. Residues: CAISETSETYEQYF.

At least ten counts were recorded for this clonotype. This chain uses TRBV5-1 with TRBJ1-1, with 7 bases identical to TRBD1. Germline CDR1 and CDR2: SGHRS and YFSETQ. Germline trimming cut 2 bases from V and 4 bases from J; bases unmatched to any gene: 8. The CDR3 spans 15 residues. DNA of the CDR3: TGCGCCAGCAGCTTCCCTGGACAGGCGGGCACTGAAGCTTTCTTT. Translated: CASSFPGQAGTEAFF.

This clonotype was seen many times. This chain links TRBV6-2 or TRBV6-3 with TRBJ2-7; weak D call: TRBD1 (5 bases). CDR3 size: 14 residues. Germline V gene sequence: CDR1 MNHEY, CDR2 SVGEGT. The V and J ends lost 2 bases and 7 bases respectively, with 15 bases between them. CDR3 sequence: CASSYGPGRWEQYV. Written as DNA, the CDR3 is TGTGCCAGCAGTTACGGGCCAGGGCGATGGGAGCAGTACGTC.

The sample holds a few counts of this clonotype. The chain joins TRBV19 to TRBJ2-1, with 11 positions matching TRBD2. The germline CDR1 and CDR2 sequences are LNHDA and SQIVND (reference sequence). The V segment lost 6 bases and the J segment 3 bases; nucleotides outside the gene matches: 4. The CDR3 covers 15 residues. Here the CDR3 reads CASSAGTSGYNEQFF. The CDR3 bases are TGTGCCAGTAGCGCCGGGACTAGCGGCTACAATGAGCAGTTCTTC. The whole variable domain, remainder taken from reference TRBV19 and TRBJ2-1, is DGGITQSPKYLFRKEGQNVTLSCEQNLNHDAMYWYRQDPGQGLRLIYYSQIVNDFQKGDIAEGYSVSREKKESFPLTVTSAQKNPTAFYLCASSAGTSGYNEQFFGPGTRLTVL.

The sample holds a few counts of this clonotype. The final CDR3 position lacks the conserved phenylalanine or tryptophan, pointing to a likely read error. The rearrangement uses TRBV12-3 or TRBV12-4 and TRBJ1-5; tentatively, D is TRBD1 (6 bases). CDR3 length equals 16 residues. V was cut by 5 bases and J by 6 bases, with 20 bases left in between. The CDR3 here is CASSLYPRGLSQPQHS. Here the CDR3 DNA reads TGTGCCAGCAGTCTATACCCACGGGGGCTCTCTCAGCCCCAGCATTCT.